Shown below are 14 T cell receptor beta chains from a single sample sequenced in a study of shared T cell receptors in the human thymus. The data were produced by immunoSEQ multiplex PCR, yet TCRdb's version contains in-frame clones alone and is incomplete. The table shows under 700,000 clones, with about four fifths occurring only once. This sample was shared with a second study, whose subject was human thymus T cells.

Input material: thymocytes. These receptors all come from a boy younger than two with a congenital heart defect.

The chain uses TRBV5-1 and TRBJ2-3; D possibly corresponds to TRBD2 (5 bases). Germline CDR1 SGHRS, CDR2 YFSETQ. This CDR3 has 17 amino acids. V was clipped by 3 bases and J by 2 bases, with 19 bases between them. In nucleotides, the CDR3 is TGCGCCAGCAGCTCTGGACCCGACGGAGGATACACAGATACGCAGTATTTT. This sequence encodes CASSSGPDGGYTDTQYF.

V gene TRBV4-3 combines with J gene TRBJ2-4, with 13 bases aligning to TRBD2. The CDR3 is made up of 16 amino acids. The trim removed 5 bases at V and 7 bases at J, leaving 8 bases unmatched. The germline CDR1 and CDR2 sequences are LGHNA and YSLEER. DNA for the CDR3: TGCGCCAGCAGCTCGGGGACTAGCGGGGACCGGAACATTCAGTACTTC. This gives the protein CASSSGTSGDRNIQYF.

The V and J genes are TRBV27 and TRBJ1-1, with 9 bases matching TRBD1. Germline CDR1 reads MNHEY; CDR2 reads SMNVEV (reference sequence). This CDR3 spans 17 amino acids. V shed 6 bases, J shed 1 base, and the junction held 12 bases outside the gene matches. The CDR3 loop is CASSLGQGETWNTEAFF. The CDR3, as DNA: TGTGCCAGCAGCCTGGGACAGGGTGAAACCTGGAACACTGAAGCTTTCTTT.

This clone was observed a handful of times. The genes are TRBV30 and TRBJ2-7, with unresolved D. CDR3 length: 14 residues. Trimming removed 3 bases at V and 3 bases at J, with 15 bases between. Germline V gives CDR1 GTSNPN, CDR2 SVGIG (reference sequence). The CDR3: CAWRPVPLVYEQYF. The CDR3 DNA sequence: TGTGCCTGGAGACCGGTGCCCCTAGTCTACGAGCAGTACTTC.

V gene TRBV5-4 combines with J gene TRBJ1-1; a possible D gene is TRBD1 (5 bases). The CDR3 consists of 13 residues. Between the trimmed V and J ends, which lost 4 bases and 11 bases, there was a span of 18 bases. The germline V gene has CDR1 SGHNT and CDR2 YYREEE (reference sequence). The CDR3 DNA follows: TGTGCCAGCAGCCGCCCCGGGGGGGAGAATGCTTTCTTT. Protein sequence: CASSRPGGENAFF.

This sequence joins TRBV5-6 and TRBJ2-7; the match to TRBD1 covers 7 bases. Trimming cost V 4 bases and J 4 bases; bases outside gene matches: 8. The CDR3 covers 14 residues. CDR1 SGHDT and CDR2 YYEEEE come from the germline V gene. CDR3 sequence reads: CASSPTDRLYEQYF. CDR3 DNA: TGTGCCAGCAGCCCTACGGACAGGCTTTACGAGCAGTACTTC. Looking up the rest from reference TRBV5-6 and TRBJ2-7 gives the full variable domain: DAGVTQSPTHLIKTRGQQVTLRCSPKSGHDTVSWYQQALGQGPQFIFQYYEEEERQRGNFPDRFSGHQFPNYSSELNVNALLLGDSALYLCASSPTDRLYEQYFGPGTRLTVT.

The V call is TRBV21-1, the J call TRBJ2-1; no DNA check was done on the table's D call, TRBD1. TRBV21-1 is annotated as a pseudogene. The CDR3 spans 16 residues. The CDR3 sequence: CASSKSVPGSYNEQFF. CDR3 in DNA: TGTGCCAGCAGCAAATCGGTCCCAGGGTCCTACAATGAGCAGTTCTTC.

This clone was found a few times. The chain carries TRBV5-6 and TRBJ2-1; 9 bases match TRBD2. The germline gives CDR1 SGHDT, CDR2 YYEEEE. J lost 4 bases, V lost 2 bases, and 1 base had no gene match. This CDR3 is 14 amino acids long. DNA for the CDR3: TGTGCCAGCAGCTTTAGCGGGAGTTACAATGAGCAGTTCTTC. Translated: CASSFSGSYNEQFF.

This chain links TRBV4-3 with TRBJ2-7; 7 bases map to TRBD2. Germline V lookup: CDR1 LGHNA, CDR2 YSLEER. V dropped 0 bases and J dropped 3; count of bases not matched to a gene: 8. CDR3 length: 16 residues. CDR3: CASSQDRRLAFYEQYF. CDR3 DNA sequence: TGCGCCAGCAGCCAAGATAGGAGACTAGCCTTCTACGAGCAGTACTTC.

The chain carries TRBV29-1 and TRBJ2-7; 7 nucleotides match TRBD2. The CDR3 is made up of 12 amino acids. Germline values: CDR1 SQVTM, CDR2 ANQGSEA. V shed 8 bases, J shed 1 base, and the junction held 5 bases outside the gene matches. CDR3: CSSRGESYEQYF. The CDR3 nucleotides read TGCAGCTCCCGGGGGGAGTCCTACGAGCAGTACTTC.

DNA of the CDR3: TGTGCCAGCAGCTCGCCCTCGGGGGACGAGCAGTACTTC. Translated, it gives CASSSPSGDEQYF. The V and J genes are TRBV11-2 and TRBJ2-7; D may be TRBD2 (6 bases). V was trimmed by 4 bases and J by 5 bases, leaving 12 bases between them. Germline CDR1 SGHAT, CDR2 FQNNGV. This CDR3 has 13 amino acids.

The chain employs TRBV5-1 and TRBJ2-7; maybe TRBD2 (6 bases). The V gene lost 4 bases and the J gene lost 2 bases, with 22 bases spanning the gap. CDR1 and CDR2 (germline): SGHRS, YFSETQ. The CDR3 runs to 17 residues. As DNA, the CDR3 is TGCGCCAGCAGCGGGGACGGGAGCAGCGCTGCGACCTACGAGCAGTACTTC. Encoded protein: CASSGDGSSAATYEQYF.

The chain uses TRBV30 and TRBJ2-2; 8 bases map to TRBD1. Germline values: CDR1 GTSNPN, CDR2 SVGIG (reference sequence). This CDR3 is built from 16 residues. With 0 bases clipped from V and 1 base from J, the junction kept 4 bases outside the gene matches. CDR3 in amino acids: CAWSVGGQENTGELFF. CDR3 DNA: TGTGCCTGGAGTGTCGGGGGACAGGAGAACACCGGGGAGCTGTTTTTT.

The V call is TRBV4-3, the J call TRBJ2-7; 12 nucleotides align to TRBD2. The CDR3 is 16 residues long. With 2 bases clipped from V and 2 bases from J, the junction kept 4 bases outside the gene matches. The germline gives CDR1 LGHNA, CDR2 YSLEER. The CDR3 coding sequence is TGCGCCAGCAGCCAATCTAGCGGGAGGGCCGCCTACGAGCAGTACTTC. This translates into CASSQSSGRAAYEQYF.